The source of this T cell receptor (beta chain) is a study of T cell responses to AZD1222 COVID-19 vaccine. General study points: An increase in Spike-specific TCR breadth and depth was observed after two AZD1222 doses. Nearly half of spike-specific TCRs reportedly target variant regions that are unmutated in the B.1.351 and B.1.1.7 variants.

Analyses pooled second doses at about 4 or about 12 weeks. J gave up 7 bases and V 0 bases, and 5 bases lay outside the gene matches. Germline V lookup: CDR1 SGHTA, CDR2 FQGNSA. The CDR3 totals 16 residues. About this clone: The antigen remains unidentified.

TCRdb's table, derived via immunoSEQ multiplex PCR, lists solely in-frame clones and lacks some. The table lists roughly 150,000 clones, more than 90% of them singletons. The chain uses TRBV7-2 and TRBJ2-2, with TRBD2 matching over 10 bases. This TCR came from an adult who received the AZD1222 COVID-19 vaccine. The sequences come from peripheral blood, collected 28 days after the second AZD1222 dose. For the CDR3, the DNA is TGTGCCAGCAGCTTAGCGGGCCTAGCGGGAGTCGGGGAGCTGTTTTTT. As protein: CASSLAGLAGVGELFF.